The rows below give T cell receptor beta chains drawn from one sample of a study of T cell repertoires in cytomegalovirus infection. Using its own MiXCR run on the reads, TCRdb lists one record per CDR3 protein. The profile shows 150,000 to 200,000 distinct CDR3 sequences, roughly 19% of them singletons. Sequenced: PBMCs. These receptors were obtained from a human donor in good health (CMV status not recorded). Some clones in this sample may be carry-over from other donors' samples. Both conserved end residues are part of each CDR3. The D gene is left open where the match is weak. Some rows have no size entry. The others give once, few or many, or a class for an expanded clone.

CDR3aa | CDR3nt | d_gene | v_gene | abundance | len | j_gene
CASSPPPGQGRSNQPQHF | TGTGCCAGCAGCCCACCTCCGGGACAGGGGAGGTCAAATCAGCCCCAGCATTTT | TRBD1 | TRBV28 | . | 18 | TRBJ1-5
CASSLGRRASGNTIYF | TGTGCCAGCAGTTTAGGACGAAGGGCCTCTGGAAACACCATATATTTT | . | TRBV12-3/TRBV12-4 | few | 16 | TRBJ1-3
CASSLGTGIWGYTF | TGTGCCAGCAGCTTGGGGACAGGGATATGGGGCTACACCTTC | TRBD1 | TRBV7-2 | many | 14 | TRBJ1-2
CASSLTGTPNTEAFF | TGTGCCAGCAGCTTAACAGGGACCCCTAACACTGAAGCTTTCTTT | . | TRBV7-3 | many | 15 | TRBJ1-1
CASSSGLAGVLEQFF | TGTGCCAGTAGTTCAGGACTAGCGGGAGTACTTGAGCAGTTCTTC | TRBD2 | TRBV19 | . | 15 | TRBJ2-1
CASSLFGSATNEKLFF | TGTGCCAGCAGTTTGTTCGGCAGCGCAACTAATGAAAAACTGTTTTTT | . | TRBV28 | few | 16 | TRBJ1-4
CASSVPSSYEQYF | TGTGCCAGTAGTGTCCCAAGCTCCTACGAGCAGTACTTC | . | TRBV19 | few | 13 | TRBJ2-7
CASSFTGSGSDTQYF | TGTGCCAGCAGTTTTACCGGGAGTGGCTCAGATACGCAGTATTTT | . | TRBV7-6 | many | 15 | TRBJ2-3
CASSPRASGGHQETQYF | TGTGCCAGCAGCCCCAGGGCTAGCGGGGGGCATCAAGAGACCCAGTACTTC | TRBD2 | TRBV7-9 | few | 17 | TRBJ2-5
CASSFLTDTDTQYF | TGTGCCAGCAGTTTTCTTACGGACACAGATACGCAGTATTTT | . | TRBV28 | . | 14 | TRBJ2-3
CASSLSWSMNTEAFF | TGTGCCAGCAGCTTGTCCTGGTCCATGAACACTGAAGCTTTCTTT | . | TRBV7-2 | many | 15 | TRBJ1-1
CASGPGLSYETQYF | TGTGCCAGCGGGCCGGGACTGAGTTACGAGACCCAGTACTTC | . | TRBV6-2/TRBV6-3 | . | 14 | TRBJ2-5
CATREDNTGELFF | TGTGCCACGAGGGAAGATAACACCGGGGAGCTGTTTTTT | . | TRBV12-3/TRBV12-4 | many | 13 | TRBJ2-2
CASSLHANTGELFF | TGTGCCAGCAGCTTACACGCTAACACCGGGGAGCTGTTTTTT | . | TRBV11-3 | . | 14 | TRBJ2-2
CASSHSGTSSYEQYF | TGTGCCAGCAGCCACTCCGGGACATCCTCCTACGAGCAGTACTTC | . | TRBV5-4 | few | 15 | TRBJ2-7
CASSQDPGGEQFF | TGTGCCAGCAGCCAAGATCCGGGGGGTGAGCAGTTCTTC | TRBD2 | TRBV14 | . | 13 | TRBJ2-1
CASTGLAGGPTANEQFF | TGTGCCAGTACCGGACTAGCGGGAGGGCCGACGGCCAATGAGCAGTTCTTC | TRBD2 | TRBV19 | few | 17 | TRBJ2-1
CASSSGAGSSYNEQFF | TGCGCCAGCAGCTCGGGGGCGGGGAGCTCCTACAATGAGCAGTTCTTC | . | TRBV5-1 | . | 16 | TRBJ2-1
CASSEARTSGGEQYF | TGTGCCAGCAGTGAAGCCCGGACTAGCGGGGGCGAGCAGTACTTC | TRBD2 | TRBV2 | few | 15 | TRBJ2-7
CATRTDQGGEPQHF | TGTGCCACCAGGACAGATCAGGGGGGGGAGCCCCAGCATTTT | TRBD1 | TRBV15 | . | 14 | TRBJ1-5
CSVGQGARGYTF | TGCAGCGTTGGACAGGGGGCGCGGGGCTACACCTTC | TRBD1 | TRBV29-1 | once | 12 | TRBJ1-2
CASSLLGSNSPLHF | TGCGCCAGCAGCTTACTTGGTTCTAATTCACCCCTCCACTTT | . | TRBV5-1 | many | 14 | TRBJ1-6
CAWATEGSYEQYF | TGTGCCTGGGCGACGGAGGGGTCCTACGAGCAGTACTTC | . | TRBV30 | . | 13 | TRBJ2-7
CASSLQGTDQPQHF | TGTGCCAGCAGTTTACAGGGGACGGATCAGCCCCAGCATTTT | . | TRBV12-3/TRBV12-4 | many | 14 | TRBJ1-5
CASSSAGPRIEQFF | TGTGCCAGCAGTTCCGCGGGGCCGCGTATTGAGCAGTTCTTC | . | TRBV28 | once | 14 | TRBJ2-1
CSARVAGVPRNTQYF | TGCAGTGCTAGAGTTGCGGGGGTACCAAGGAATACGCAGTATTTT | TRBD2 | TRBV20-1 | . | 15 | TRBJ2-3
CASSLTGVTTEAFF | TGTGCCAGCAGCTTAACAGGGGTGACCACTGAAGCTTTCTTT | . | TRBV7-3 | few | 14 | TRBJ1-1
CASSFGGSKNIQYF | TGTGCCAGCAGCTTCGGGGGGTCCAAAAACATTCAGTACTTC | TRBD2 | TRBV7-2 | many | 14 | TRBJ2-4
CASSYSGQAGEQFF | TGTGCCAGCAGTTACTCGGGACAGGCCGGTGAGCAGTTCTTC | TRBD1 | TRBV6-5 | many | 14 | TRBJ2-1
CASRAGSPRGTEAFF | TGTGCCAGCAGGGCAGGGTCTCCGAGAGGAACTGAAGCTTTCTTT | . | TRBV5-6 | few | 15 | TRBJ1-1
CSVEASGANVLTF | TGCAGCGTTGAAGCCTCTGGGGCCAACGTCCTGACTTTC | . | TRBV29-1 | few | 13 | TRBJ2-6
CASNPGQGGLSYEQYF | TGTGCCAGCAATCCCGGACAGGGAGGGCTTTCCTACGAGCAGTACTTC | . | TRBV5-6 | . | 16 | TRBJ2-7
CASSMAVTEETQYF | TGTGCCAGTAGTATGGCGGTAACTGAAGAGACCCAGTACTTC | . | TRBV19 | few | 14 | TRBJ2-5
CSARDRVEAGVFNEQFF | TGCAGTGCTAGAGATCGGGTAGAAGCGGGAGTTTTTAATGAGCAGTTCTTC | TRBD2 | TRBV20-1 | few | 17 | TRBJ2-1
CASSSGTVNTGELFF | TGTGCCAGTTCCTCCGGGACGGTAAACACCGGGGAGCTGTTTTTT | . | TRBV6-2/TRBV6-3 | many | 15 | TRBJ2-2
CASSLAGRDYSPLHF | TGCGCCAGCAGCTTGGCTGGCAGGGATTATTCACCCCTCCACTTT | . | TRBV5-1 | . | 15 | TRBJ1-6
CASSPTGTPKATQYF | TGTGCCAGCAGTCCTACCGGGACCCCGAAGGCGACCCAGTACTTC | . | TRBV27 | few | 15 | TRBJ2-5
CASSYAGTGYEQYF | TGTGCCAGCAGTTACGCTGGGACAGGGTACGAGCAGTACTTC | TRBD1 | TRBV6-2/TRBV6-3 | once | 14 | TRBJ2-7
CASSPLGQGAYEQYF | TGTGCCAGCTCACCACTGGGACAGGGGGCCTACGAGCAGTACTTC | TRBD1 | TRBV18 | . | 15 | TRBJ2-7
CASKLSGTRSNQPQHF | TGTGCCAGCAAGCTCTCCGGGACAAGGAGCAATCAGCCCCAGCATTTT | . | TRBV12-3/TRBV12-4 | . | 16 | TRBJ1-5
CASSPPLGLAGGPPIYNEQFF | TGCGCCAGCAGTCCCCCATTAGGACTAGCGGGGGGGCCCCCTATCTACAATGAGCAGTTCTTC | TRBD2 | TRBV23-1 | . | 21 | TRBJ2-1
CSVDGGDTQYF | TGCAGCGTTGACGGGGGGGATACGCAGTATTTT | TRBD2 | TRBV29-1 | . | 11 | TRBJ2-3
CASSFLSRGRRNEQFF | TGTGCCAGCAGCTTTTTGAGCAGGGGGCGCAGGAATGAGCAGTTCTTC | TRBD1 | TRBV11-2 | many | 16 | TRBJ2-1
CASSRGSIGEQFF | TGCGCCAGCAGCCGGGGCAGCATCGGTGAGCAGTTCTTC | . | TRBV4-3 | many | 13 | TRBJ2-1
CASSPPPDRLDTQYF | TGTGCCAGCAGCCCACCCCCCGACAGGCTAGATACGCAGTATTTT | . | TRBV7-6 | many | 15 | TRBJ2-3
CASSFDGSTDYTF | TGTGCCAGCAGCTTTGACGGGTCCACGGACTACACCTTC | . | TRBV13 | few | 13 | TRBJ1-2
CASSQGQLTYGYTF | TGCGCCAGCAGCCAAGGACAGCTCACCTATGGCTACACCTTC | . | TRBV4-1 | . | 14 | TRBJ1-2
CSARDTSNYGYTF | TGCAGTGCTAGAGACACCTCTAACTATGGCTACACCTTC | . | TRBV20-1 | . | 13 | TRBJ1-2
CASSIDYNSPLHF | TGTGCTAGCAGCATAGACTATAATTCACCCCTCCACTTT | . | TRBV7-7 | many | 13 | TRBJ1-6
CASTGGPGLVLNEQFF | TGTGCCAGCACCGGGGGACCGGGACTAGTCCTCAATGAGCAGTTCTTC | TRBD2 | TRBV7-9 | . | 16 | TRBJ2-1
CASPEDRNYGYTF | TGTGCCAGCCCCGAGGACAGGAACTATGGCTACACCTTC | TRBD1 | TRBV6-6 | few | 13 | TRBJ1-2
CASSPDTYGYTF | TGTGCCAGCAGCCCCGACACGTATGGCTACACCTTC | . | TRBV5-5 | many | 12 | TRBJ1-2
CASSLERRHTQYF | TGTGCCAGCAGCTTAGAGCGGAGGCATACGCAGTATTTT | . | TRBV11-1 | many | 13 | TRBJ2-3
CASSLLLAGEAFF | TGTGCCAGCAGCTTACTCCTCGCCGGAGAAGCTTTCTTT | . | TRBV7-3 | . | 13 | TRBJ1-1
CASSLDSSHNEQFF | TGTGCCAGCAGCTTGGATTCGAGTCACAATGAGCAGTTCTTC | . | TRBV7-2 | few | 14 | TRBJ2-1
CSVSRGSGDGYTF | TGCAGCGTTTCCAGGGGATCGGGGGATGGCTACACCTTC | . | TRBV29-1 | . | 13 | TRBJ1-2
CASSDGREATQYF | TGTGCCAGCAGCGACGGACGGGAGGCTACGCAGTATTTT | TRBD2 | TRBV5-6 | . | 13 | TRBJ2-3
CASSLGPLQGHQPQHF | TGCGCCAGCAGCTTGGGGCCTTTACAGGGGCATCAGCCCCAGCATTTT | TRBD1 | TRBV5-1 | . | 16 | TRBJ1-5
CASSSTGGRIYGYTF | TGTGCCAGCAGTTCCACAGGGGGCCGTATCTATGGCTACACCTTC | TRBD1 | TRBV6-5 | . | 15 | TRBJ1-2